This T cell receptor (beta chain) derives from a study of vaccination and CD4 T cells after COVID-19. This clonotype has only a few counts. Its antigen remains unidentified. Germline CDR1 is DFQATT and CDR2 is SNEGSKA (reference sequence). The V segment lost 0 bases and the J segment 7 bases; nucleotides outside the gene matches: 6. This CDR3 is built from 15 residues. The Oncomine TCR Beta short-read assay was applied to DNA of cultured CD4+ T cells. TCRdb used MiXCR to reprocess the PCR reads, holding one entry per CDR3 protein. The sample lists 7,000 or so distinct CDR3 sequences, approximately 44% occurring once. Treatment described: roughly 10-day PBMC culture with coronavirus spike peptide pools or control peptides (ViraFEST assay). Gathering of the CD4+ T cells, from the unexposed donor, took place before the COVID-19 pandemic (2011-2018).

This TCR was recovered from a human donor in good health. The genes are TRBV20-1 and TRBJ2-1; TRBD1 aligns across 10 bases. The specimen was CD4+ T cells from blood, cultured in vitro. CDR3 in amino acids: CSARDAGTGVNEQFF. CDR3 nucleotide sequence: TGCAGTGCTAGAGACGCCGGGACAGGGGTTAATGAGCAGTTCTTC.